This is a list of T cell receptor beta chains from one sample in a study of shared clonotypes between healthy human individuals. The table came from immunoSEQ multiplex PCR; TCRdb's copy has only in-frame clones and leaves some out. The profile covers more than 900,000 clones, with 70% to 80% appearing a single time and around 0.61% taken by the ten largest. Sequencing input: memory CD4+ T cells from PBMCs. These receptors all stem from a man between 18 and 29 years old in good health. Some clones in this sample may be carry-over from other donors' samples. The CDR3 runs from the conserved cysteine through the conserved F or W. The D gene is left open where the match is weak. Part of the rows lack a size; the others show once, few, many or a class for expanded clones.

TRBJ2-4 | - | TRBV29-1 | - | CSVRQGTKNIQYF | TGCAGCGTTCGTCAAGGAACCAAAAACATTCAGTACTTC
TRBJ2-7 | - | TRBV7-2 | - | CASSLGPLTSPTYEQYF | TGTGCCAGCAGCTTAGGCCCCCTAACTAGCCCTACCTACGAGCAGTACTTC
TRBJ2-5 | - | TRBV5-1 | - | CASSLAREEETQYF | TGCGCCAGCAGCTTGGCCCGGGAAGAAGAGACCCAGTACTTC
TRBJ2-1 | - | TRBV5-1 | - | CASRIEGEQFF | TGCGCCAGCAGAATCGAGGGTGAGCAGTTCTTC
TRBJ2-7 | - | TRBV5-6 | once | CASSFAQGHEQYF | TGTGCCAGCAGCTTTGCACAGGGCCACGAGCAGTACTTC
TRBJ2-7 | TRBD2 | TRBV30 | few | CAWSGTSGRASYEQYF | TGTGCCTGGAGTGGGACTAGCGGGAGGGCCTCCTACGAGCAGTACTTC
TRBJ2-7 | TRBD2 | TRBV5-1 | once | CASGGTLTSGEQYF | TGCGCCAGCGGCGGGACACTAACTAGCGGAGAGCAGTACTTC
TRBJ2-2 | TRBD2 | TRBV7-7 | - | CASSSLAGGPTGELFF | TGTGCCAGCAGCTCGCTAGCGGGAGGACCCACCGGGGAGCTGTTTTTT
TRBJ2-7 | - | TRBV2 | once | CASRPDSSYEQYF | TGTGCCAGCAGACCGGACAGCTCCTACGAGCAGTACTTC
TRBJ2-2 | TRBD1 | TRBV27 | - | CASRRTGGVGELFF | TGTGCCAGCAGACGGACAGGGGGAGTCGGGGAGCTGTTTTTT
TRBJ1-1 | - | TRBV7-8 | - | CASSLDEVTEAFF | TGTGCCAGCAGCTTAGACGAGGTCACTGAAGCTTTCTTT
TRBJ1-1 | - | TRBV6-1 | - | CASSESFGFEGFSAFF | TGTGCCAGCAGTGAATCTTTTGGGTTCGAAGGTTTTTCGGCTTTCTTT
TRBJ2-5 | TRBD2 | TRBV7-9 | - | CASNPGGPYQEAQYF | TGTGCCAGCAACCCGGGGGGACCGTACCAAGAGGCCCAGTACTTC
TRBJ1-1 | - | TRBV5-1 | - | CASSLALGFSTEAFF | TGCGCCAGCAGCTTGGCCTTAGGATTTAGCACTGAAGCTTTCTTT
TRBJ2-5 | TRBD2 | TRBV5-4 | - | CASSLSSGSGGETQYF | TGTGCCAGCAGCCTATCTAGCGGGAGTGGGGGGGAGACCCAGTACTTC
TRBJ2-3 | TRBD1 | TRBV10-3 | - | CAISGTGKIVNTQYF | TGTGCCATCAGTGGGACAGGGAAAATAGTAAATACGCAGTATTTT
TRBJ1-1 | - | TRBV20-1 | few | CSANFAEAFF | TGCAGTGCTAACTTCGCTGAAGCTTTCTTT
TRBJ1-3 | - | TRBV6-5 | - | CASSSPKGSSGNTIYF | TGTGCCAGCAGTTCCCCCAAGGGGTCCTCTGGAAACACCATATATTTT
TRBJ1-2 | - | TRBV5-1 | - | CASSLLQGSYGYTF | TGCGCCAGCAGCTTATTACAGGGTTCCTATGGCTACACCTTC
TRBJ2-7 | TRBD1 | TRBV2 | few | CASSDRGQGGIF | TGTGCCAGCAGTGATCGGGGACAGGGTGGGATCTTC
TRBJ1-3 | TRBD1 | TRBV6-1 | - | CASTIDRGNTIYF | TGTGCCAGCACTATAGACAGGGGGAACACCATATATTTT
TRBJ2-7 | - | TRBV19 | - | CASSIVRDYEQYF | TGTGCCAGTAGTATAGTTCGGGACTACGAGCAGTACTTC
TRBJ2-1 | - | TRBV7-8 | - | CASSLIVGVINEQFF | TGTGCCAGCAGCTTAATCGTGGGAGTTATCAATGAGCAGTTCTTC
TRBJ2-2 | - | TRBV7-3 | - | CASSSPGGENTGELFF | TGTGCCAGCAGCTCCCCAGGGGGGGAGAACACCGGGGAGCTGTTTTTT
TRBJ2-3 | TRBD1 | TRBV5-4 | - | CASSFSGTGTQYF | TGTGCCAGCAGCTTTTCGGGGACAGGTACGCAGTATTTT
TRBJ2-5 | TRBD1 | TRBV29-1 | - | CSVGGTGPQVVQYF | TGCAGCGTCGGAGGGACAGGGCCCCAGGTGGTCCAGTACTTC
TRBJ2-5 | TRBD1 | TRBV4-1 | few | CASSPKDRGRETQYF | TGCGCCAGCAGCCCCAAGGACAGGGGGCGGGAGACCCAGTACTTC
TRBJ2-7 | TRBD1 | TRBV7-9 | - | CASSLSYWGQGNEQYF | TGTGCCAGCAGCTTAAGCTATTGGGGACAGGGAAACGAGCAGTACTTC
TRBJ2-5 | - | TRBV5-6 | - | CASSSSQAGETQYF | TGTGCCAGCAGCTCTTCACAGGCCGGGGAGACCCAGTACTTC
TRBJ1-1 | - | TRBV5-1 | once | CASSLAGGRGDRTEAFF | TGCGCCAGCAGCTTGGCTGGGGGACGTGGGGATCGGACTGAAGCTTTCTTT
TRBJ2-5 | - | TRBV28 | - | CASSSGGVQETQYF | TGTGCCAGCAGTTCTGGCGGGGTCCAAGAGACCCAGTACTTC